These T cell receptor beta chains were read from a single sample in a study of T cell repertoires in cytomegalovirus infection. TCRdb re-called the reads with MiXCR, one entry per CDR3 protein. In the table there are under 130,000 distinct CDR3 sequences, roughly 41% of which are singletons. No antigens are known for them. Specimen: CD8+ T cells from cultured PBMCs, collected from culture after CMV antigen stimulation. The receptor source for this set is a human donor in good health (CMV status not recorded). Some clones in this sample may be carry-over from other donors' samples. CDR3s include the opening cysteine and the closing phenylalanine or tryptophan. The D gene is left open where the match is weak. Where a row states a size, it is once, few, many or the class of an expanded clone; other rows omit it.

J | V | size | D | CDR3 | DNA
TRBJ1-1 | TRBV29-1 | . | . | CSVEGRVLGEAFF | TGCAGCGTTGAGGGCAGGGTGCTGGGTGAAGCTTTCTTT
TRBJ2-3 | TRBV19 | . | TRBD1 | CASSILGTEGDTQYF | TGTGCCAGTAGTATATTAGGGACAGAGGGAGATACGCAGTATTTT
TRBJ1-2 | TRBV9 | . | . | CASSFRGGAAGYTF | TGTGCCAGCAGCTTCAGAGGAGGGGCGGCTGGCTACACCTTC
TRBJ2-5 | TRBV19 | . | . | CASTTMSGGQETQYF | TGTGCCAGTACGACTATGTCTGGAGGTCAAGAGACCCAGTACTTC
TRBJ1-1 | TRBV27 | . | TRBD1 | CASSNTEGQAEAFF | TGTGCCAGCAGTAACACGGAAGGACAGGCTGAAGCTTTCTTT
TRBJ2-3 | TRBV12-3/TRBV12-4 | few | . | CASSRGTDTQYF | TGTGCCAGCAGCCGGGGCACAGATACGCAGTATTTT
TRBJ1-2 | TRBV7-9 | few | . | CASSLGTSHYGYTF | TGTGCCAGCAGCTTAGGGACTTCCCACTATGGCTACACCTTC
TRBJ2-7 | TRBV28 | . | TRBD2 | CASSFAPTAGGLEQYF | TGTGCCAGCAGTTTTGCCCCCACAGCGGGGGGGCTCGAGCAGTACTTC
TRBJ2-7 | TRBV7-6 | . | TRBD1 | CASSIGQGRDEQYF | TGTGCCAGCAGCATCGGACAGGGTCGGGACGAGCAGTACTTC
TRBJ2-1 | TRBV19 | few | . | CASSIGQLNEQFF | TGTGCCAGTAGTATCGGACAGTTGAATGAGCAGTTCTTC
TRBJ1-1 | TRBV4-1 | . | . | CASSHAGWTEAFF | TGCGCCAGCAGCCACGCCGGTTGGACTGAAGCTTTCTTT
TRBJ2-7 | TRBV28 | . | TRBD2 | CASSLLAGGASYEQYF | TGTGCCAGCAGCCTTCTAGCGGGGGGCGCCTCCTACGAGCAGTACTTC
TRBJ2-1 | TRBV7-2 | few | . | CASSPYQGPNEQFF | TGTGCCAGCAGCCCATACCAGGGGCCGAATGAGCAGTTCTTC
TRBJ1-4 | TRBV28 | . | TRBD1 | CASRSPYRQGGDEKLFF | TGTGCCAGCAGGTCACCCTACCGACAGGGAGGGGATGAAAAACTGTTTTTT
TRBJ2-1 | TRBV27 | . | . | CASSLDRRTSYNEQFF | TGTGCCAGCAGTTTAGATCGGCGGACCTCCTACAATGAGCAGTTCTTC
TRBJ2-1 | TRBV19 | . | TRBD1 | CASTPTGPNEQFF | TGTGCCAGTACTCCGACAGGGCCCAATGAGCAGTTCTTC
TRBJ1-4 | TRBV7-8 | . | . | CASSSIDSNEKLFF | TGTGCCAGCAGCTCAATAGACAGTAATGAAAAACTGTTTTTT
TRBJ1-2 | TRBV9 | . | . | CASSARGRGSGDGYTF | TGTGCCAGCAGCGCCCGGGGCAGGGGCTCGGGGGATGGCTACACCTTC
TRBJ2-2 | TRBV6-1 | . | TRBD2 | CASRGYIAGGTAGELFF | TGTGCCAGCCGGGGTTACATAGCGGGGGGCACCGCGGGGGAGCTGTTTTTT
TRBJ1-6 | TRBV19 | once | TRBD1 | CASTVGGQYNSPLHF | TGTGCCAGTACCGTGGGGGGACAGTATAATTCACCCCTCCACTTT
TRBJ1-1 | TRBV27 | . | . | CASSLRRLNTEAFF | TGTGCCAGCAGTTTACGGCGGTTGAACACTGAAGCTTTCTTT
TRBJ1-2 | TRBV20-1 | . | . | CSARADYGYTF | TGCAGTGCTAGAGCAGACTATGGCTACACCTTC
TRBJ2-3 | TRBV7-2 | . | TRBD1 | CASRQGRSVTQYF | TGTGCCAGCCGACAGGGCAGATCGGTTACGCAGTATTTT
TRBJ2-5 | TRBV7-9 | many | . | CASSLESGRQETQYF | TGTGCCAGCAGCTTAGAATCCGGGCGCCAAGAGACCCAGTACTTC
TRBJ2-7 | TRBV5-6 | many | TRBD1 | CASSLLGGEFYEQYF | TGTGCCAGCAGCTTACTAGGGGGCGAATTCTACGAGCAGTACTTC
TRBJ2-1 | TRBV7-9 | . | . | CASSLTYNEQFF | TGTGCCAGCAGCTTAACCTACAATGAGCAGTTCTTC
TRBJ2-7 | TRBV12-3/TRBV12-4 | . | TRBD1 | CASRVQGAEQYF | TGTGCCAGCAGGGTACAGGGGGCCGAGCAGTACTTC
TRBJ2-5 | TRBV28 | . | . | CASSLDRGRIWETQYF | TGTGCCAGCAGTTTAGATCGGGGCCGGATCTGGGAGACCCAGTACTTC
TRBJ2-3 | TRBV20-1 | . | . | CSAWAAGGTDTQYF | TGCAGTGCCTGGGCAGCGGGCGGCACAGATACGCAGTATTTT
TRBJ2-7 | TRBV7-8 | few | . | CASSLDEGFSYEQYF | TGTGCCAGCAGCTTAGATGAGGGGTTTTCCTACGAGCAGTACTTC